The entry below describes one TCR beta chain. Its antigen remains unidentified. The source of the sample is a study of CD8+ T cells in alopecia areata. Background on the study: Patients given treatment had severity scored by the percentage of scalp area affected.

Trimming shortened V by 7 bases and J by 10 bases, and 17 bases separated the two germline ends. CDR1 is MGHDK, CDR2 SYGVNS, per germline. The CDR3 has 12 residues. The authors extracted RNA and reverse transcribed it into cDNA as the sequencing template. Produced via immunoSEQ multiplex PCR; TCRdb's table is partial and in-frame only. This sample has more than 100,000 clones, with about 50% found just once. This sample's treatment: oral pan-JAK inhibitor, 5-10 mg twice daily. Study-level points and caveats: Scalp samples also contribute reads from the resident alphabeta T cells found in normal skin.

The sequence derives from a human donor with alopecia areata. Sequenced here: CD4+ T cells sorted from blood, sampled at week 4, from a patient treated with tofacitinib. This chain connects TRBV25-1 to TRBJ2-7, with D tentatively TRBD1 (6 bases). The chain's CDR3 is CASTLGQSRQYF. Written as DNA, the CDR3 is TGTGCCAGCACCCTGGGACAATCCCGTCAGTACTTC.